The 5 T cell receptor beta chains below were found in one sample sequenced in a study of regulatory T cells in long-lasting Graves disease. The time point: persistent/refractory GD, antithyroid drugs over 5 years with positive TRAb. Construction of the TCR library relied on RNA isolated from PBMCs. Library construction for TCR beta used iRepertoire HTBI primers and Arm-PCR of CDR3 regions. One entry per CDR3 protein results from TCRdb running MiXCR on the multiplex PCR reads. This sample yields roughly 700,000 distinct CDR3 sequences, of which around 30% are seen a single time; 42% belongs to the top ten. The material was peripheral blood mononuclear cells (PBMCs), obtained when the disease was refractory, from a patient treated with antithyroid drugs. The receptor source for this set is a female donor with Graves disease.

This clonotype appeared a few times. The V call is TRBV18, the J call TRBJ1-1; D perhaps matches TRBD1 (5 bases). The CDR3 extends over 13 amino acids. V shed 8 bases and J shed 4 bases, with 14 bases lying between them. CDR1 KGHSH and CDR2 LQKENI come from the germline V gene. The CDR3 here is CASLPAGGTEAFF. CDR3 nucleotides: TGTGCCAGCCTACCCGCGGGGGGCACTGAAGCTTTCTTT.

Regarding this clonotype: The junction departs from germline at one end; a sequencing error may be responsible. The chain carries TRBV7-9 and TRBJ1-2; TRBD1 might be the D (6 bases). The V gene's germline CDR1 is SEHNR and CDR2 FQNEAQ (reference sequence). The CDR3 covers 12 residues. The DNA of the CDR3 is TGTGCCAGCAGCTTCGACAGGAATGGCTACGCCTTC. Translating it yields CASSFDRNGYAF.

There are many counts of this clonotype. The chain carries TRBV12-3 or TRBV12-4 and TRBJ2-7, with a weak D call TRBD2 (6 bases). The V end lost 3 bases, the J end lost 3 bases, and 18 bases lay between the germline ends. This CDR3 contains 16 residues. The CDR3 DNA follows: TGTGCCAGCAGTTTCGGGAGTGTGGCGGCCCACTACGAGCAGTACTTC. It yields the protein CASSFGSVAAHYEQYF.

The chain is built from TRBV20-1 and TRBJ2-2; no reliable D call. There are 12 residues in the CDR3. Trimming shortened V by 6 bases and J by 6 bases, and 11 bases separated the two germline ends. The germline V gene encodes CDR1 DFQATT and CDR2 SNEGSKA (reference sequence). In DNA, the CDR3 is TGCAGTGCCCGTCGAGGCGCCGGGGAGCTGTTTTTT. Its protein product is CSARRGAGELFF.

The V call is TRBV19, the J call TRBJ2-7; 11 nucleotides match TRBD2. This CDR3 is 15 amino acids long. After removal of 3 bases from V and 5 bases from J, the junction contained 6 bases not matched to a gene. Germline V gives CDR1 LNHDA, CDR2 SQIVND (reference sequence). CDR3 DNA sequence: TGTGCCAGTAGTATCGTAGCGGGAGGGCGCCACGAGCAGTACTTC. Translated: CASSIVAGGRHEQYF.